This T cell receptor (beta chain) was identified during a study of T cells in Graves' hyperthyroidism and ophthalmopathy. Study observations and caveats: Ophthalmopathy cases were set apart from stable hyperthyroidism by a 13 V-J model. Ophthalmopathy onset followed model prediction by a median approximately six months.

TCR beta CDR3 region amplification was performed from RNA transcripts. First-round RT-PCR of the TCR CDR3 relied on the HTBI primer set. TCRdb reprocessed the multiplex PCR reads with MiXCR, giving one entry per CDR3 protein. Of about 580,000 distinct CDR3 sequences in the sample, approximately 15% were seen once. Not enrolled were patients with uncontrolled infection, other autoimmune disease, pregnancy or lactation. Blood was sampled at initial diagnosis of hyperthyroidism, prior to onset of any ophthalmopathy symptoms. The ends were cut back, 5 bases at V and 7 bases at J, with 18 bases in the middle. Germline CDR1 reads MNHEY; CDR2 reads SMNVEV (reference sequence). The CDR3 sequence is 15 residues long. This clonotype was seen many times. Its antigen is as yet unknown.

V usage is TRBV27 and J usage is TRBJ2-1; D may be TRBD2 (5 bases). The sequencing sample was made of blood. The sequence was obtained from a woman aged 25 to 39 with Graves' hyperthyroidism that later progressed to Graves' ophthalmopathy. CDR3 nucleotides: TGTGCCAGCAGTGCCCTAGCAGGACGAGGGAATGAGCAGTTCTTC. This translates into CASSALAGRGNEQFF.